The T cell receptor beta chain under discussion was sequenced for a study of T cell repertoires in cytomegalovirus infection. TCRdb itself ran the reads through MiXCR, one entry per CDR3 protein. The sample has about 830,000 distinct CDR3 sequences; about 30% are singletons. This clonotype was seen only a few times. Its antigen is unknown. This CDR3 has 17 amino acids. In germline, CDR1 is MDHEN, CDR2 SYDVKM. Between the trimmed V and J ends, which lost 6 bases and 5 bases, there was a span of 25 bases. The chain carries TRBV28 and TRBJ1-1; TRBD1 is a possible D gene (5 bases). The material sequenced was cultured CD8+ T cells from PBMCs, taken from culture after CMV antigen stimulation. This TCR came from a human donor in good health (CMV status not recorded). Some clones in this sample may be carry-over from other donors' samples. The CDR3 reads CASRPFRDPSEGTEAFF. Written as DNA, the CDR3 is TGTGCCAGCAGGCCCTTCCGGGACCCTTCGGAGGGAACTGAAGCTTTCTTT.